This T cell receptor (beta chain) was identified in a study of shared clonotypes between healthy human individuals. Study outcomes and limitations: Sequencing of the sorted subsets was shown by rarefaction to be incomplete despite large depth.

This clone was seen a single time. No antigen is known for it. Germline V gene lookup returns CDR1 SGHAT and CDR2 FQNNGV. The CDR3 sequence is 17 residues long. The ends were cut back, 3 bases at V and 2 bases at J, with 17 bases in the middle. Some clones are missing from TCRdb's copy, which holds only in-frame ones; the method was immunoSEQ multiplex PCR. The table includes about 2.4 million clones, 90% to 95% detected once. Specimen: naive CD4+ T cells from PBMCs. Subset noted: CD45RA+ positively selected. This clonotype was obtained from a man younger than 35 in good health. Some clones in this sample may be carry-over from other donors' samples. J is TRBJ2-1 and V is TRBV11-2, with D tentatively TRBD2 (6 bases). CDR3 region: CASSLGWVREPYNEQFF. The CDR3 DNA follows: TGTGCCAGCAGCTTGGGGTGGGTACGGGAGCCCTACAATGAGCAGTTCTTC.